The 28 T cell receptor beta chains presented below share a single source sample, sequenced in a study of blood T cell repertoires in COVID-19 (dated by TCRdb to the early 2020s). The library was generated by the immunoSEQ multiplex PCR assay. TCRdb provides this immuneACCESS table in a form limited to in-frame rearrangements. Some clones are lacking; in checked studies, under half of them reflect an unresolved V gene, and why the rest are absent is not known. The sample table lists under 300,000 clones, 75% to 90% of them with a count of one. The ten largest clonotypes hold just under 0.95% of the sample. The specimen sequenced was peripheral blood. The receptors originated from a woman in her thirties or forties who had recovered from COVID-19.

The chain has TRBV9 and TRBJ2-7; no clear D. The V gene's germline CDR1 is SGDLS and CDR2 YYNGEE. The CDR3 contains 14 residues. Trimming left V 0 bases short and J 5 bases short, with 12 bases between. The CDR3 loop reads CASSVEVRGDEQYF. The CDR3 region has the DNA TGTGCCAGCAGCGTAGAGGTCAGAGGTGACGAGCAGTACTTC. Full variable domain (rest looked up from reference TRBV9 and TRBJ2-7): DSGVTQTPKHLITATGQRVTLRCSPRSGDLSVYWYQQSLDQGLQFLIQYYNGEERAKGNILERFSAQQFPDLHSELNLSSLELGDSALYFCASSVEVRGDEQYFGPGTRLTVT.

The DNA of the CDR3 is TGTGCCAGCAGTAACGGACAGGGGAACACTGAAGCTTTCTTT. Residues: CASSNGQGNTEAFF. The chain uses TRBV6-5 and TRBJ1-1; 8 bases fit TRBD1. V dropped 5 bases and J dropped 1; count of bases not matched to a gene: 3. The CDR3 totals 14 residues. Germline lookup yields CDR1 MNHEY and CDR2 SVGAGI.

The V call is TRBV28, the J call TRBJ2-7; 7 bases fit TRBD1. The germline gives CDR1 MDHEN, CDR2 SYDVKM. The CDR3 totals 14 residues. Unmatched junction bases numbered 6, after V lost 5 bases and J lost 2 bases. DNA of the CDR3: TGTGCCAGCAGTCCGGGACAGCGAACCTACGAGCAGTACTTC. It codes for CASSPGQRTYEQYF.

J is TRBJ2-5 and V is TRBV18; 10 bases match TRBD2. The CDR3 consists of 16 residues. The germline gives CDR1 KGHSH, CDR2 LQKENI. V lost 0 bases and J lost 3; bases outside the gene matches: 4. This CDR3 reads CASSPPRAGGEETQYF. CDR3 sequence (DNA): TGTGCCAGCTCACCACCGAGAGCGGGAGGGGAAGAGACCCAGTACTTC.

The CDR3 reads CAGPLRGGELFF. The CDR3 nucleotides are TGTGCCGGCCCGTTGAGGGGCGGGGAGCTGTTTTTT. The genes are TRBV7-9 and TRBJ2-2, with D perhaps being TRBD1 or TRBD2 (5 bases each). The CDR3 is 12 amino acids. With 11 bases removed from V and 7 bases from J, the gap between germline ends came to 14 bases. Germline V gives CDR1 SEHNR, CDR2 FQNEAQ (reference sequence).

CDR3 sequence reads: CASRGLAGAHTQYF. The CDR3 DNA sequence: TGTGCCAGCAGGGGACTAGCGGGAGCTCATACGCAGTATTTT. The V and J genes are TRBV12-1 and TRBJ2-3; the table's TRBD2 call for D was not verified on the DNA. TRBV12-1 is termed a pseudogene. The CDR3 runs 14 residues.

The chain joins TRBV28 to TRBJ2-3, with D tentatively TRBD2 (6 bases). The CDR3 extends over 18 amino acids. V shed 6 bases and J shed 0 bases, with 22 bases lying between them. CDR1 is MDHEN and CDR2 is SYDVKM in the germline V gene. Here the CDR3 reads CASSTYLGRKESTDTQYF. CDR3 in DNA: TGTGCCAGCAGCACTTATCTGGGGAGGAAGGAGAGCACAGATACGCAGTATTTT. The full variable domain, in which reference TRBV28 and TRBJ2-3 provide the parts outside the CDR3, is DVKVTQSSRYLVKRTGEKVFLECVQDMDHENMFWYRQDPGLGLRLIYFSYDVKMKEKGDIPEGYSVSREKKERFSLILESASTNQTSMYLCASSTYLGRKESTDTQYFGPGTRLTVL.

The V and J genes are TRBV4-2 and TRBJ1-4; TRBD1 is a possible D gene (5 bases). CDR1 is LGHNA, CDR2 YNFKEQ, per germline. The CDR3 has 16 residues. Trimming stripped 0 bases from V and 6 bases from J, with 14 bases between. CDR3 coding DNA: TGTGCCAGCAGCCAAGATGTAACGGCGGGGGATGAAAAACTGTTTTTT. It yields the protein CASSQDVTAGDEKLFF.

J is TRBJ2-2 and V is TRBV28; D gene ambiguous. Trimming cost V 10 bases and J 2 bases, with 11 bases left between them. Looked up from germline, CDR1 is MDHEN and CDR2 is SYDVKM. The CDR3 sequence is 13 residues long. The CDR3 region is CAMGSLNTGELFF. CDR3 DNA: TGTGCCATGGGTAGCCTAAACACCGGGGAGCTGTTTTTT.

V is TRBV6-1 and J is TRBJ1-4; D is unresolved. The CDR3 is 16 amino acids. Trimming cost V 2 bases and J 4 bases, with 14 bases left between them. Germline CDR1 and CDR2: MNHNS and SASEGT. CDR3 protein: CASSERLTAGNEKLFF. CDR3 DNA: TGTGCCAGCAGTGAACGGCTAACAGCTGGTAATGAAAAACTGTTTTTT.

The chain uses TRBV2 and TRBJ2-7, with a weak D call TRBD1 (6 bases). CDR1 and CDR2 from the germline V gene are SNHLY and FYNNEI. V lost 6 bases, J lost 1 base, and 13 bases lay in between. There are 14 residues in the CDR3. This CDR3 is CASRPGELSYEQYF. CDR3 coding DNA: TGTGCCAGCAGGCCAGGGGAGTTATCCTACGAGCAGTACTTC.

The rearrangement uses TRBV29-1 and TRBJ2-5; TRBD1 agrees at 10 bases. This CDR3 is built from 13 residues. V was pared by 7 bases and J by 2 bases, with 4 bases of the junction left unmatched. CDR1 and CDR2 from the germline V gene are SQVTM and ANQGSEA. The CDR3 sequence: CSAGQGLQETQYF. The DNA for the CDR3 is TGCAGCGCGGGACAGGGGCTTCAAGAGACCCAGTACTTC.

The chain combines TRBV20-1 with TRBJ1-2, with D perhaps TRBD1 (5 bases). Germline values: CDR1 DFQATT, CDR2 SNEGSKA (reference sequence). V lost 3 bases, J lost 2 bases, and 19 bases lay in between. The CDR3 is 16 residues long. The CDR3 DNA reads TGCAGTGCTAGTCTTCCAGGGCCCCTACCGAACTATGGCTACACCTTC. Translation gives CSASLPGPLPNYGYTF.

The J gene is TRBJ1-6, the V gene TRBV10-2; 8 nucleotides align to TRBD1. Germline values: CDR1 WSHSY, CDR2 SAAADI. The V segment lost 7 bases and the J segment 8 bases; nucleotides outside the gene matches: 13. There are 16 residues in the CDR3. CDR3 region: CASTVTSGGAYSPLHF. The CDR3 DNA follows: TGCGCCAGCACCGTGACCTCAGGGGGCGCATATTCACCCCTCCACTTT.

The J gene is TRBJ2-5, the V gene TRBV3-1 (or the pseudogene TRBV3-2), with D perhaps matching TRBD1 (6 bases). The V gene lost 0 bases and the J gene lost 7 bases, with 15 bases spanning the gap. The germline CDR1 and CDR2 sequences are LGHDT and YNNKEL (reference sequence). This CDR3 is 15 amino acids long. CDR3 in amino acids: CASSQERGTWGTQYF. The CDR3 nucleotides are TGTGCCAGCAGCCAAGAAAGAGGGACATGGGGGACCCAGTACTTC.

The CDR3, as DNA: TGTGCCAGCAGCCCCCAGGGGGCCTCGCCGGGCTATGGCTACACCTTC. Translated: CASSPQGASPGYGYTF. This chain links TRBV7-9 with TRBJ1-2, with 8 bases fitting TRBD1. This CDR3 region has 16 residues. Germline CDR1 is SEHNR and CDR2 is FQNEAQ (reference sequence). Unmatched junction bases numbered 12, after V lost 5 bases and J lost 4 bases.

The chain is built from TRBV30 and TRBJ1-5; unclear D gene. This CDR3 is built from 13 residues. Trimming cost V 3 bases and J 6 bases, with 12 bases left between them. Looked up from germline, CDR1 is GTSNPN and CDR2 is SVGIG (reference sequence). The CDR3, as DNA: TGTGCCTGGAGCGGGATTCTCGGTCAGCCCCAGCATTTT. It translates to CAWSGILGQPQHF. The entire variable domain, with the rest obtained from reference TRBV30 and TRBJ1-5, is as follows: SQTIHQWPATLVQPVGSPLSLECTVEGTSNPNLYWYRQAAGRGLQLLFYSVGIGQISSEVPQNLSASRPQDRQFILSSKKLLLSDSGFYLCAWSGILGQPQHFGDGTRLSIL.

The chain has TRBV19 and TRBJ2-4; TRBD1 aligns across 9 bases. The CDR3 runs 15 residues. The germline V gene encodes CDR1 LNHDA and CDR2 SQIVND (reference sequence). V lost 6 bases, J lost 1 base, and 4 bases stayed unmatched. Written as DNA, the CDR3 is TGTGCCAGTAGCCCACAGGGGGCGGCCAAAAACATTCAGTACTTC. Protein: CASSPQGAAKNIQYF.

V usage is TRBV19 and J usage is TRBJ1-5, with D possibly TRBD1 on 5 matching bases. Germline values: CDR1 LNHDA, CDR2 SQIVND (reference sequence). This CDR3 has 16 amino acids. V was cut by 3 bases and J by 0 bases, with 12 bases left in between. Here the CDR3 reads CASSIPRQYSNQPQHF. CDR3 nucleotide sequence: TGTGCCAGTAGTATCCCCCGACAGTATAGCAATCAGCCCCAGCATTTT.

The chain couples TRBV25-1 to TRBJ2-7, with TRBD2 identical over 7 bases. The CDR3 totals 13 residues. The V segment lost 5 bases and the J segment 7 bases; nucleotides outside the gene matches: 8. Germline lookup yields CDR1 MGHDK and CDR2 SYGVNS. CDR3 sequence: CASSFAGVGEQYF. The CDR3 bases are TGTGCCAGCAGTTTTGCGGGAGTTGGGGAGCAGTACTTC.

The J gene is TRBJ1-5, the V gene TRBV2; 10 bases fit TRBD1. The V segment lost 6 bases and the J segment 4 bases; nucleotides outside the gene matches: 3. This CDR3 has 14 residues. Germline V gives CDR1 SNHLY, CDR2 FYNNEI. CDR3 sequence (DNA): TGTGCCAGCAGGGGGGACAGGGGAAATCAGCCCCAGCATTTT. Its protein product is CASRGDRGNQPQHF.

Details on this clone: The sample carries other DNA sequences with the same CDR3. The genes are TRBV30 and TRBJ2-7, with a tentative D call TRBD2 (7 bases). The germline gives CDR1 GTSNPN, CDR2 SVGIG (reference sequence). The CDR3 extends over 15 amino acids. Trimming took off 1 base at V and 1 base at J, with 14 bases between the two ends. In nucleotides, the CDR3 is TGTGCCTGGAGTGGGTGGGGGGGCGGGTCCTACGAGCAGTACTTC. Amino acids: CAWSGWGGGSYEQYF. The whole variable domain, filled in from reference TRBV30 and TRBJ2-7, reads SQTIHQWPATLVQPVGSPLSLECTVEGTSNPNLYWYRQAAGRGLQLLFYSVGIGQISSEVPQNLSASRPQDRQFILSSKKLLLSDSGFYLCAWSGWGGGSYEQYFGPGTRLTVT.

In this sample, this clone turned up once. The V gene is TRBV27, the J gene TRBJ2-5; weak D call: TRBD1 (6 bases). The CDR3 length is 14 residues. Germline CDR1 is MNHEY and CDR2 is SMNVEV (reference sequence). V lost 6 bases, J lost 2 bases, and 13 bases lay in between. CDR3 protein: CASSVRTAQETQYF. CDR3 DNA sequence: TGTGCCAGCAGCGTGAGGACAGCTCAAGAGACCCAGTACTTC.

This chain uses TRBV12-3 or TRBV12-4 with TRBJ1-4, with unresolved D. V was cut by 5 bases and J by 5 bases, with 9 bases left in between. The CDR3 is 13 residues long. CDR3 sequence (DNA): TGTGCCAGCAGTCTAGGAGGGAATGAAAAACTGTTTTTT. Translated: CASSLGGNEKLFF.

The V call is TRBV12-3 or TRBV12-4, the J call TRBJ1-2; 10 positions match TRBD1. The CDR3 runs 13 residues. Trimming removed 6 bases from V and 6 bases from J; junction bases left unmatched: 4. In DNA form, the CDR3 reads TGTGCCAGCAGCCCTGACAGGGGGCATGGCTACACCTTC. Translated: CASSPDRGHGYTF.

The rearrangement uses TRBV24-1 and TRBJ2-1; 13 bases are a match to TRBD2. In germline, CDR1 is KGHDR, CDR2 SFDVKD. Trimming removed 5 bases from V and 8 bases from J; junction bases left unmatched: 2. This CDR3 has 14 amino acids. Written as DNA, the CDR3 is TGTGCCACCAGTGGGACTAGCGGGAGCGATGAGCAGTTCTTC. This sequence encodes CATSGTSGSDEQFF.

The rearrangement links TRBV7-8 to TRBJ2-1; the match to TRBD2 covers 9 bases. CDR3 length: 18 residues. The germline V gene has CDR1 SGHVS and CDR2 FQNEAQ. V dropped 2 bases and J dropped 9; count of bases not matched to a gene: 17. The CDR3 DNA sequence: TGTGCCAGCAGCTTAATGTGGAAGGCTAGCGGGACATCTGGTGAGCAGTTCTTC. Translation gives CASSLMWKASGTSGEQFF.

This rearrangement joins TRBV6-4 to TRBJ1-1; D is perhaps TRBD1 (5 bases). V was cut by 6 bases and J by 0 bases, with 14 bases left in between. Germline V gene lookup returns CDR1 MRHNA and CDR2 SNTAGT. The CDR3 consists of 15 residues. The CDR3 loop reads CASRPWGGVNTEAFF. The CDR3, as DNA: TGTGCCAGCAGACCGTGGGGGGGAGTGAACACTGAAGCTTTCTTT.